This TCR beta chain is from a study of T cell responses to AZD1222 COVID-19 vaccine. Second-dose groups at about 4 or about 12 weeks were pooled. Data came from immunoSEQ multiplex PCR; TCRdb stores just in-frame clones and leaves some out. The sample contains around 140,000 clones, roughly nine tenths of which appear only once. The clonotype comes from an adult who received the AZD1222 COVID-19 vaccine. Sequencing used peripheral blood, obtained 28 days after the second AZD1222 dose.

Here the CDR3 DNA reads TGTGCCAGCAGCTCTAGCGACCTGCCCTGGTGGGAGCAGTTCTTC. The encoded protein is CASSSSDLPWWEQFF. The rearrangement joins TRBV5-6 to TRBJ2-1; maybe TRBD2 (6 bases). Germline values: CDR1 SGHDT, CDR2 YYEEEE. This CDR3 is built from 15 residues. The V end lost 3 bases, the J end lost 10 bases, and 20 bases lay between the germline ends.